This TCR beta chain is drawn from a study of long-term antiretroviral therapy in people with HIV. Study-wide points: Blood obtained between about 2004 and 2017 may reflect older ART regimens.

The authors ran the immunoSEQ assay, v3.0, at survey level. Assay used: immunoSEQ multiplex PCR; TCRdb lists only in-frame clones, some missing. The sample gives tens of thousands of clones, 80% to 95% of which show up once; about 10% is in the top ten. With 2 bases removed from V and 6 bases from J, the gap between germline ends came to 17 bases. CDR3 length: 16 amino acids. Germline values: CDR1 MNHEY, CDR2 SVGAGI. Regarding this clone: Its cognate antigen is unknown.

The specimen comprised unsorted PBMCs, sampled 7.6 years after starting antiretroviral therapy. This TCR was sampled from a woman between 40 and 50 years old with HIV. The rearrangement joins TRBV6-5 to TRBJ2-1; possibly TRBD1 or TRBD2 for D (5 bases each). In DNA form, the CDR3 reads TGTGCCAGCAGTTACGGAGGCGCAGGGTTGGGCAATGAGCAGTTCTTC. Its protein product is CASSYGGAGLGNEQFF.